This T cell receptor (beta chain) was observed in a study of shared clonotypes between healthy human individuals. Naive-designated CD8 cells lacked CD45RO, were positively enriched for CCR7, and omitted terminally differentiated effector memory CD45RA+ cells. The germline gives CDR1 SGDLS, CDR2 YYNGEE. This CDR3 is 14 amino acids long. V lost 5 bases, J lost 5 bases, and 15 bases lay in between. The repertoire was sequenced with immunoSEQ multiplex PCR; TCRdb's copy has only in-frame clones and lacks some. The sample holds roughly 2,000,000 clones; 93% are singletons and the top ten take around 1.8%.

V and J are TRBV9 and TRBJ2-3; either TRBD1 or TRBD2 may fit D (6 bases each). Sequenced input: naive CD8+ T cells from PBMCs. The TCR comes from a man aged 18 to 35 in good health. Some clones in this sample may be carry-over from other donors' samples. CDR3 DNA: TGTGCCAGCAGTCTTAGCGGAGGGGGAGATACGCAGTATTTT. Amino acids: CASSLSGGGDTQYF.